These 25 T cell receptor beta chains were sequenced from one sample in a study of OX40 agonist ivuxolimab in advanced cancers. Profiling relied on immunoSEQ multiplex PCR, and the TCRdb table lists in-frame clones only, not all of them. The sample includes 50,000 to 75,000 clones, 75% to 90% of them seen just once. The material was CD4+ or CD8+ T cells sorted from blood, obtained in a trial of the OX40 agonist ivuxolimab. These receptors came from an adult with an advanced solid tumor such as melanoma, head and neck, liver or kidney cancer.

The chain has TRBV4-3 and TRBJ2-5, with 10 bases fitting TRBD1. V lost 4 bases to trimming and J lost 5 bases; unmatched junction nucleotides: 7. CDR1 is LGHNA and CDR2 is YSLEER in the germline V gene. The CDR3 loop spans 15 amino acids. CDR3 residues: CASSRDRGQEETQYF. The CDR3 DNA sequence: TGCGCCAGCAGCCGAGACAGGGGGCAGGAGGAGACCCAGTACTTC.

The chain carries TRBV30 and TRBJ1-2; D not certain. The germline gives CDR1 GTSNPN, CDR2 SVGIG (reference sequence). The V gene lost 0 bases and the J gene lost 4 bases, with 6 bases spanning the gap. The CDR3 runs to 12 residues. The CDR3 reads CAWSVSGYGYTF. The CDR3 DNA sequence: TGTGCCTGGAGTGTATCCGGCTATGGCTACACCTTC.

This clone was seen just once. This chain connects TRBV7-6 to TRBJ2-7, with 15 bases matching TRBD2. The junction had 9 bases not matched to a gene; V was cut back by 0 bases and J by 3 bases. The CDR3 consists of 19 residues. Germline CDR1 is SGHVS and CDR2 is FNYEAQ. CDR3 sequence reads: CASSLANFPGLAGGYEQYF. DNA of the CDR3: TGTGCCAGCAGCTTAGCGAATTTCCCGGGACTAGCGGGGGGCTACGAGCAGTACTTC.

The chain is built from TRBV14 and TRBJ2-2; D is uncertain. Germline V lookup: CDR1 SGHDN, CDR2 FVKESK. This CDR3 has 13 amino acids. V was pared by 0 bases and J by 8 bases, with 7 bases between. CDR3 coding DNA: TGTGCCAGCAGCCAAGAGATTAGGGGGGAGCTGTTTTTT. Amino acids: CASSQEIRGELFF.

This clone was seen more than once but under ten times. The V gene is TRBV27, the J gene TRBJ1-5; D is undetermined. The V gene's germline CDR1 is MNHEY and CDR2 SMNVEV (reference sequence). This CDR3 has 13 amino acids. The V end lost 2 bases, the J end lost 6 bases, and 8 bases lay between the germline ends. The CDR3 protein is CASSLGISQPQHF. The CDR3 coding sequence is TGTGCCAGCAGTTTAGGGATAAGTCAGCCCCAGCATTTT.

CDR3 bases: TGTGCCAGCAGCTTGGCGGGAAGGATCAATCAGCCCCAGCATTTT. Its translation is CASSLAGRINQPQHF. This sequence joins TRBV5-6 and TRBJ1-5; no reliable D call. Looked up from germline, CDR1 is SGHDT and CDR2 is YYEEEE. CDR3 size: 15 residues. Trimming stripped 0 bases from V and 3 bases from J, with 10 bases between. Combining the CDR3 with reference TRBV5-6 and TRBJ1-5 gives the whole variable domain DAGVTQSPTHLIKTRGQQVTLRCSPKSGHDTVSWYQQALGQGPQFIFQYYEEEERQRGNFPDRFSGHQFPNYSSELNVNALLLGDSALYLCASSLAGRINQPQHFGDGTRLSIL.

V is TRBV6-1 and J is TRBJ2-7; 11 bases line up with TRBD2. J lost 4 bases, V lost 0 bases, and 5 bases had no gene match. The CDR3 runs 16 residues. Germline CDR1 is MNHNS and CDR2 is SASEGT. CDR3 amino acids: CASSEAAVAGGYEQYF. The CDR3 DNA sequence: TGTGCCAGCAGTGAAGCGGCGGTAGCGGGAGGGTACGAGCAGTACTTC.

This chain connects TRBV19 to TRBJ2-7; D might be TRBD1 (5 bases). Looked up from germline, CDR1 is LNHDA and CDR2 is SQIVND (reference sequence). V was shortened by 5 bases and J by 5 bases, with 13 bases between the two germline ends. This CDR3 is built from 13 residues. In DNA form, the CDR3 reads TGTGCCAGTAGTTCCAGGGTATATGACGAGCAGTACTTC. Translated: CASSSRVYDEQYF.

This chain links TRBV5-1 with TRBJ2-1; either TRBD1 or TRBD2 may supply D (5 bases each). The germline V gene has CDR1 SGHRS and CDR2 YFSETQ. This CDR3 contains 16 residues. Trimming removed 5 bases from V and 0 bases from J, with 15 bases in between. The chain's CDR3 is CASSSYGGASYNEQFF. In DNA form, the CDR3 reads TGCGCCAGCAGTTCTTATGGGGGAGCCTCCTACAATGAGCAGTTCTTC.

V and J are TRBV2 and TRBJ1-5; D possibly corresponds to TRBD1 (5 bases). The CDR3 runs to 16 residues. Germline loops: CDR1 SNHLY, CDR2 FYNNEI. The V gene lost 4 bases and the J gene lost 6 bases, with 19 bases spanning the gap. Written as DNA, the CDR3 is TGTGCCAGCAGTGGAATGGCAGGGCGGGCCGGTCAGCCCCAGCATTTT. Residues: CASSGMAGRAGQPQHF. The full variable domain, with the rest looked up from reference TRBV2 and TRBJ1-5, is EPEVTQTPSHQVTQMGQEVILRCVPISNHLYFYWYRQILGQKVEFLVSFYNNEISEKSEIFDDQFSVERPDGSNFTLKIRSTKLEDSAMYFCASSGMAGRAGQPQHFGDGTRLSIL.

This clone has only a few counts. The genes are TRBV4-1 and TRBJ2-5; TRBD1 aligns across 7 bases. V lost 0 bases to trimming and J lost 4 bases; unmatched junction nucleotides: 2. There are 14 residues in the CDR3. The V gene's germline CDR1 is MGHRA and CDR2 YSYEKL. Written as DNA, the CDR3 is TGCGCCAGCAGCCAAGAGAGACAGGGAGAGACCCAGTACTTC. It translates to CASSQERQGETQYF.

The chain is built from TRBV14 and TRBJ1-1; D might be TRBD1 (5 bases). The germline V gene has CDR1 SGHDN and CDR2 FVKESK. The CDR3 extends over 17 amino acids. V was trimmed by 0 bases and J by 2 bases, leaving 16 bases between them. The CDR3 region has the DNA TGTGCCAGCAGCCAAGATTTCGGGCAGGGAGATAACACTGAAGCTTTCTTT. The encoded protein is CASSQDFGQGDNTEAFF.

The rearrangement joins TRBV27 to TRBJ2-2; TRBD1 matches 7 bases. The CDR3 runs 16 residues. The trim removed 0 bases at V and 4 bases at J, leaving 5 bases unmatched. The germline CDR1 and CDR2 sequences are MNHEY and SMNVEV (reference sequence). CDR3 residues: CASSLSPGQFTGELFF. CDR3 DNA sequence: TGTGCCAGCAGTTTATCACCGGGACAGTTCACCGGGGAGCTGTTTTTT.

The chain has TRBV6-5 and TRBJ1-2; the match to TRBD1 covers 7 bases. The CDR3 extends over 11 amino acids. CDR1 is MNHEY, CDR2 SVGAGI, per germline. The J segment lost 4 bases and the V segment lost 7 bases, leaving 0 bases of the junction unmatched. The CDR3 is CASTGGYGYTF. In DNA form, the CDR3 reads TGTGCCAGCACAGGGGGCTATGGCTACACCTTC.

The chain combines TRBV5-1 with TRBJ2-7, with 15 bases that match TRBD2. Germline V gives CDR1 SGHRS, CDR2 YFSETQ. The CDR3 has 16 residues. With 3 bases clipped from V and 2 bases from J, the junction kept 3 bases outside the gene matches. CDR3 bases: TGCGCCAGCAGCTCCGGACTAGCGGGGGGGACCTACGAGCAGTACTTC. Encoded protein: CASSSGLAGGTYEQYF.

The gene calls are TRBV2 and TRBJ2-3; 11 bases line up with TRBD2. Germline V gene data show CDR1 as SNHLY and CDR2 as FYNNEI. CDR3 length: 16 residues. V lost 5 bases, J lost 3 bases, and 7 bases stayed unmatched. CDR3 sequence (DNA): TGTGCCAGCAGTTATAGCGGGGGGGCAAGTACAGATACGCAGTATTTT. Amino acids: CASSYSGGASTDTQYF.

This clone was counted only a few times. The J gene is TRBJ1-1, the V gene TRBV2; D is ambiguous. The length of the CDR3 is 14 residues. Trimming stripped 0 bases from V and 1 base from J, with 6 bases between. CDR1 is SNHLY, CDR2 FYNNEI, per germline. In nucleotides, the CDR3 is TGTGCCAGCAGTGAAGCTTCGGCGAACACTGAAGCTTTCTTT. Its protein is CASSEASANTEAFF.

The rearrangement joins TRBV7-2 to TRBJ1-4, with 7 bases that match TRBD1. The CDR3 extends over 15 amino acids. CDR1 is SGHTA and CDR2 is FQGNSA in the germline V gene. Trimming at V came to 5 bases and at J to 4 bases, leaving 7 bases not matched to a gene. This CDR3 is CASSTKAGGNEKLFF. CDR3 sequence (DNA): TGTGCCAGCAGCACAAAGGCAGGGGGTAATGAAAAACTGTTTTTT.

The CDR3 reads CASSLLPGQGGSNQPQHF. The CDR3 region has the DNA TGCGCCAGCAGCCTTCTTCCGGGACAGGGGGGCAGCAATCAGCCCCAGCATTTT. V usage is TRBV5-1 and J usage is TRBJ1-5; 11 bases agree with TRBD1. J gave up 1 base and V 4 bases, and 10 bases lay outside the gene matches. The CDR3 covers 18 residues. Germline V gene sequence: CDR1 SGHRS, CDR2 YFSETQ.

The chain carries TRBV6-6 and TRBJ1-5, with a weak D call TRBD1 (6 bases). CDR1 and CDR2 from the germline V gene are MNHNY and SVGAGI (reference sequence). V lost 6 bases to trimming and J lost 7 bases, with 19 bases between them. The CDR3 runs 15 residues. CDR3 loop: CASSDTGSAVQPQHF. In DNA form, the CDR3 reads TGTGCCAGCAGCGACACAGGGTCCGCGGTGCAGCCCCAGCATTTT.

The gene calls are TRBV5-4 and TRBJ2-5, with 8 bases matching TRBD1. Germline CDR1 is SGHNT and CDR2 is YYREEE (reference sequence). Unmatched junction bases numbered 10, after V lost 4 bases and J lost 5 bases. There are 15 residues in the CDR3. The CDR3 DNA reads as TGTGCCAGCAGCAGTGCATCAGGGGGCAGGGAGACCCAGTACTTC. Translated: CASSSASGGRETQYF.

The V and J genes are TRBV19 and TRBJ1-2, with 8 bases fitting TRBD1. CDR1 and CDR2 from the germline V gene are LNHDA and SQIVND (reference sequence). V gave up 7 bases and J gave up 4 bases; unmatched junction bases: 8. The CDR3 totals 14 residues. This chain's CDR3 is CASTLSGGGYGYTF. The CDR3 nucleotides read TGTGCCAGTACCCTCTCAGGGGGCGGCTATGGCTACACCTTC.

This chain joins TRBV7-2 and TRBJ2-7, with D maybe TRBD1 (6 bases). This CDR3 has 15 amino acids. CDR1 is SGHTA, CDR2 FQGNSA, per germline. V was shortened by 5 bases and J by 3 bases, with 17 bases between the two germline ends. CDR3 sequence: CASSADRQLLYEQYF. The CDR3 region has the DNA TGTGCCAGCAGCGCAGACAGGCAGCTTCTCTACGAGCAGTACTTC.

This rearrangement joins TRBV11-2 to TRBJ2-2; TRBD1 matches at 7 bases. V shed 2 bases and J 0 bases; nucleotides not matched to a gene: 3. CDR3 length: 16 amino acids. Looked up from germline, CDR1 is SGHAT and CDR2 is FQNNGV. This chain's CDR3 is CASSLSTGPNTGELFF. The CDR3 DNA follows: TGTGCCAGCAGCTTATCGACAGGGCCGAACACCGGGGAGCTGTTTTTT.

The CDR3 DNA is TGTGCCAGCGGCCCCCCTTCCCGGGACAGGACCTTCTACGAGCAGTACTTC. Its protein product is CASGPPSRDRTFYEQYF. The chain employs TRBV6-7 and TRBJ2-7, with TRBD1 identical over 8 bases. TRBV6-7 is given ORF status, its function remaining uncertain. The CDR3 is 17 residues long. V gave up 8 bases and J gave up 3 bases; unmatched junction bases: 18.